Below are 7 T cell receptor beta chains sequenced from a single sample in a study of CD8+ T cells in alopecia areata. RNA was extracted and reverse transcribed into cDNA as the sequencing template. TCRdb keeps only in-frame clones here, not all; method: immunoSEQ multiplex PCR. The table has 100,000 to 150,000 clones, roughly 50% seen once. Sample treatment: oral pan-JAK inhibitor, 5-10 mg twice daily. This specimen was CD8+ T cells sorted from blood, taken at week 4, from a patient treated with tofacitinib. The source of these receptors is a human donor with alopecia areata.

V gene TRBV28 combines with J gene TRBJ1-5, with 8 bases that match TRBD1. The CDR3 has 15 amino acids. Trimming removed 4 bases from V and 7 bases from J; junction bases left unmatched: 9. Germline V lookup: CDR1 MDHEN, CDR2 SYDVKM. CDR3 bases: TGTGCCAGCAGTTCCGGACAGGGTTTAAGGCAGCCCCAGCATTTT. It translates to CASSSGQGLRQPQHF.

This clone has only a few counts. The chain is built from TRBV18 and TRBJ1-2; tentatively, D is TRBD1 (5 bases). The V gene's germline CDR1 is KGHSH and CDR2 LQKENI. The CDR3 is 10 residues long. V was cut by 5 bases and J by 7 bases, with 5 bases left in between. The CDR3 region is CASSGAGYTF. The CDR3 DNA reads TGTGCCAGCTCAGGGGCTGGCTACACCTTC.

V gene TRBV30 combines with J gene TRBJ1-2, with D perhaps matching TRBD1 (5 bases). Germline V gives CDR1 GTSNPN, CDR2 SVGIG (reference sequence). V was clipped by 1 base and J by 3 bases, with 9 bases between them. The CDR3 is 13 amino acids. The CDR3: CAWSGRDDYGYTF. In DNA, the CDR3 is TGTGCCTGGAGTGGCAGGGATGACTATGGCTACACCTTC.

V gene TRBV30 combines with J gene TRBJ2-1, with a possible D match to TRBD1 (6 bases). Germline CDR1 and CDR2: GTSNPN and SVGIG (reference sequence). V shed 4 bases and J shed 0 bases, with 10 bases lying between them. This CDR3 has 14 residues. CDR3 in amino acids: CAWTGASSYNEQFF. As DNA, the CDR3 is TGTGCCTGGACAGGGGCTAGCTCCTACAATGAGCAGTTCTTC.

The V and J genes are TRBV29-1 and TRBJ2-7, with a tentative D call TRBD1 (6 bases). The ends were cut back, 1 base at V and 5 bases at J, with 21 bases in the middle. This CDR3 contains 16 residues. Germline lookup yields CDR1 SQVTM and CDR2 ANQGSEA. The CDR3 loop is CSVEGVDREPADEQYF. The DNA of the CDR3 is TGCAGCGTTGAAGGAGTGGACAGAGAACCAGCCGACGAGCAGTACTTC.

The chain links TRBV19 to TRBJ2-7; 8 bases line up with TRBD1. This CDR3 has 14 amino acids. Unmatched junction bases numbered 6, after V lost 5 bases and J lost 3 bases. Germline V gives CDR1 LNHDA, CDR2 SQIVND (reference sequence). The DNA for the CDR3 is TGTGCCAGTAGTCCCGGGACAGGTCACTACGAGCAGTACTTC. Translated, it gives CASSPGTGHYEQYF.

This chain joins TRBV25-1 and TRBJ2-5; possibly TRBD1 or TRBD2 for D (5 bases each). The CDR3 runs to 13 residues. Trimming took 4 bases from V and 2 from J, leaving 8 bases between them. Germline assignment: CDR1 MGHDK and CDR2 SYGVNS. DNA for the CDR3: TGTGCCAGCAGTGCTGGGGGTCAAGAGACCCAGTACTTC. Its protein product is CASSAGGQETQYF. The variable domain in full, with the rest retrieved from reference TRBV25-1 and TRBJ2-5, is EADIYQTPRYLVIGTGKKITLECSQTMGHDKMYWYQQDPGMELHLIHYSYGVNSTEKGDLSSESTVSRIRTEHFPLTLESARPSHTSQYLCASSAGGQETQYFGPGTRLLVL.